This T cell receptor (beta chain) was obtained from a study of coeliac disease. Overall study findings and caveats: The authors considered this approach unsuitable for unbiased detection of gliadin-specific T cells. Of coeliac lamina propria samples, about 45% of the 18 held published gliadin-specific TRB sequences, versus 1 of 6 controls.

This CDR3 contains 21 residues. After removal of 3 bases from V and 0 bases from J, the junction contained 13 bases not matched to a gene. The germline CDR1 and CDR2 sequences are SGHVS and FQNEAQ. Produced via immunoSEQ multiplex PCR; TCRdb's table is partial and in-frame only. The table includes 2,000 to 2,500 clones, roughly two thirds detected once. Details on this clone: No antigen is known for it.

This TCR was sampled from a woman aged 45-65 years with celiac disease on a gluten-free diet. The V call is TRBV7-8, the J call TRBJ2-2; TRBD2 agrees at 13 bases. Sequencing was done on a sample of lamina propria lymphocytes from the gut. The CDR3 sequence: CASSFPTSGGPRVPNTGELFF. In nucleotides, the CDR3 is TGTGCCAGCAGCTTCCCGACTAGCGGGGGGCCGAGGGTTCCGAACACCGGGGAGCTGTTTTTT.